Shown below are 10 T cell receptor beta chains from a single sample sequenced in a study of shared clonotypes between healthy human individuals. Profiled with immunoSEQ multiplex PCR; TCRdb holds only in-frame clones, not every one. The table has 740,000 or so clones, about 80% seen once. Sequenced sample: memory CD4+ T cells sorted from blood. Subset indicated: CD45RA-negative fraction. These receptors came from a woman aged 25 to 45 in good health.

J is TRBJ2-6 and V is TRBV5-6; D may be TRBD2 (5 bases). Germline V gene lookup returns CDR1 SGHDT and CDR2 YYEEEE. The CDR3 length is 15 residues. V lost 4 bases and J lost 1, with 9 bases in between. The CDR3 loop reads CASSRTLSGANVLTF. The CDR3 DNA is TGTGCCAGCAGCCGGACTTTATCTGGGGCCAACGTCCTGACTTTC.

The genes are TRBV10-3 and TRBJ2-7; TRBD1 aligns across 9 bases. This CDR3 contains 14 residues. V trimming: 6 bases; J trimming: 3 bases; junction bases outside the gene matches: 6. Germline V gene lookup returns CDR1 ENHRY and CDR2 SYGVKD. The CDR3 here is CAIRKGQGVYEQYF. In DNA, the CDR3 is TGTGCCATCAGAAAGGGACAGGGAGTCTACGAGCAGTACTTC.

Remarks on this clone: Other DNA sequences in this sample translate to the same CDR3. The chain carries TRBV14 and TRBJ1-1; D gene unclear. The CDR3 contains 13 residues. In germline, CDR1 is SGHDN, CDR2 FVKESK. Trimming removed 5 bases at V and 2 bases at J, with 9 bases between. This CDR3 is CASSSYRNTEAFF. The CDR3 DNA is TGTGCCAGCAGCTCCTACCGTAACACTGAAGCTTTCTTT.

As regards this clone: Different DNA sequences within this sample yield the same CDR3. The chain is built from TRBV5-1 and TRBJ2-2, with 8 nucleotides matching TRBD2. CDR1 and CDR2 (germline): SGHRS, YFSETQ. CDR3 size: 16 residues. The V gene end was trimmed by 5 bases and the J gene end by 0 bases; junction bases not matched to a gene: 6. The chain's CDR3 is CASSFTSGANTGELFF. CDR3 DNA: TGCGCCAGCAGTTTCACTAGCGGAGCGAACACCGGGGAGCTGTTTTTT.

The rearrangement links TRBV6-5 to TRBJ2-7, with 7 bases that match TRBD1. J lost 13 bases, V lost 6 bases, and 18 bases had no gene match. Germline V gene data show CDR1 as MNHEY and CDR2 as SVGAGI. The CDR3 spans 14 residues. CDR3 in amino acids: CASRYRDRGESTYF. CDR3 DNA sequence: TGTGCCAGCAGGTACCGGGACAGAGGGGAGTCTACCTACTTC.

J is TRBJ1-1 and V is TRBV4-1; D uncertain. CDR3 length equals 13 residues. V gave up 4 bases and J gave up 1 base, with 7 bases separating them. Germline V lookup: CDR1 MGHRA, CDR2 YSYEKL. Here the CDR3 reads CASSRNGNTEAFF. The CDR3 nucleotides read TGCGCCAGCAGCCGGAACGGGAACACTGAAGCTTTCTTT.

This CDR3 reads CASSSTQAGANREQYF. The DNA for the CDR3 is TGTGCCAGCTCGTCAACCCAAGCGGGGGCGAACCGGGAGCAGTACTTC. The gene calls are TRBV18 and TRBJ2-7; 8 nucleotides match TRBD2. The V segment lost 6 bases and the J segment 7 bases; nucleotides outside the gene matches: 17. This CDR3 comprises 16 residues. CDR1 and CDR2 (germline): KGHSH, LQKENI.

This chain connects TRBV7-7 to TRBJ2-1; TRBD2 matches 11 bases. From germline, CDR1 is SSHAT and CDR2 FNYEAQ (reference sequence). J was trimmed by 8 bases and V by 4 bases; bases with no gene match: 10. The CDR3 spans 16 residues. In DNA form, the CDR3 reads TGTGCCAGCAGCTCCGGCATAGCGGGAGGGCCCCATGAGCAGTTCTTC. Protein product: CASSSGIAGGPHEQFF. Based on the CDR3 plus reference TRBV7-7 and TRBJ2-1, the full variable domain is GAGVSQSPRYKVTKRGQDVTLRCDPISSHATLYWYQQALGQGPEFLTYFNYEAQPDKSGLPSDRFSAERPEGSISTLTIQRTEQRDSAMYRCASSSGIAGGPHEQFFGPGTRLTVL.

V is TRBV7-2 and J is TRBJ2-5; 9 bases line up with TRBD1. Germline CDR1 and CDR2: SGHTA and FQGNSA. Trimming cost V 5 bases and J 4 bases; bases outside gene matches: 5. CDR3 size: 14 residues. The DNA for the CDR3 is TGTGCCAGCAGCGCCCAGACAGGGGGAGAGACCCAGTACTTC. Its protein product is CASSAQTGGETQYF.

This chain uses TRBV6-5 with TRBJ2-2; D remains ambiguous. Trimming took off 2 bases at V and 3 bases at J, with 10 bases between the two ends. Germline-derived CDR1 and CDR2 are MNHEY and SVGAGI. The CDR3 extends over 15 amino acids. In DNA, the CDR3 is TGTGCCAGCAGTTACCAGGATGGTCACACCGGGGAGCTGTTTTTT. Translation gives CASSYQDGHTGELFF.